The 25 T cell receptor beta chains presented below share a single source sample, sequenced in a study of cytomegalovirus exposure and HLA in healthy donors. The PCR ran on 60 Vbeta and 13 Jbeta primers. Data came from immunoSEQ multiplex PCR; TCRdb stores just in-frame clones and leaves some out. The sample lists fewer than 200,000 clones; around four fifths were seen once. The sequencing input was PBMCs. These receptor sequences come from a woman aged 45-65 years in good health and CMV-seronegative.

The J gene is TRBJ2-1, the V gene TRBV10-1; possibly TRBD2 for D (5 bases). This CDR3 has 15 amino acids. Trimming took off 6 bases at V and 0 bases at J, with 12 bases between the two ends. The germline CDR1 and CDR2 sequences are WNHNN and SYGVQD (reference sequence). The CDR3 here is CASRDSQSSYNEQFF. CDR3 DNA sequence: TGCGCCAGCAGGGACTCTCAGAGCTCCTACAATGAGCAGTTCTTC.

The chain couples TRBV2 to TRBJ1-2, with 9 bases matching TRBD1. Per the germline V gene, CDR1 is SNHLY and CDR2 is FYNNEI. V lost 8 bases to trimming and J lost 2 bases; unmatched junction nucleotides: 0. The CDR3 is 12 amino acids. The DNA for the CDR3 is TGTGCCAGCGGGACAGGGAACTATGGCTACACCTTC. This codes for CASGTGNYGYTF.

V gene TRBV5-1 combines with J gene TRBJ2-7; possibly TRBD1 for D (6 bases). The CDR3 sequence is 14 residues long. Trimming left V 3 bases short and J 2 bases short, with 12 bases between. Germline V gives CDR1 SGHRS, CDR2 YFSETQ. In DNA form, the CDR3 reads TGCGCCAGCAGCTGGGACCAGGGGACCTACGAGCAGTACTTC. This translates into CASSWDQGTYEQYF.

The chain carries TRBV30 and TRBJ1-3; D uncertain. Deletions cut 2 bases from V and 4 bases from J, with 24 bases between. The CDR3 loop spans 18 amino acids. Looked up from germline, CDR1 is GTSNPN and CDR2 is SVGIG (reference sequence). CDR3 nucleotide sequence: TGTGCCTGGAGTCTTCGGGATCTTTTTGCGTCGGGGGGAAACACCATATATTTT. Translating gives CAWSLRDLFASGGNTIYF.

This chain joins TRBV30 and TRBJ2-7; the D is unclear. CDR1 is GTSNPN and CDR2 is SVGIG in the germline V gene (reference sequence). Trimming removed 4 bases at V and 2 bases at J, with 24 bases between. The CDR3 extends over 17 amino acids. CDR3 protein: CAWTPKTPPYGTYEQYF. CDR3 DNA: TGTGCCTGGACGCCAAAGACACCCCCGTATGGTACCTACGAGCAGTACTTC.

The chain links TRBV19 to TRBJ1-5; D ambiguous. Germline V gives CDR1 LNHDA, CDR2 SQIVND (reference sequence). V dropped 0 bases and J dropped 4 bases, with 4 bases sitting between them. This CDR3 is built from 13 residues. DNA for the CDR3: TGTGCCAGTAGTATAGATTTAAATCAGCCCCAGCATTTT. Protein product: CASSIDLNQPQHF.

The chain employs TRBV5-6 and TRBJ1-6, with D possibly matching TRBD1 (5 bases). V lost 0 bases and J 7 bases, leaving 11 bases between the germline ends. This CDR3 contains 15 residues. From germline, CDR1 is SGHDT and CDR2 YYEEEE. CDR3 sequence reads: CASSLGGRPNSPLHF. In DNA form, the CDR3 reads TGTGCCAGCAGCTTGGGGGGCAGGCCCAATTCACCCCTCCACTTT.

This sequence joins TRBV19 and TRBJ2-1; 7 bases are a match to TRBD2. This CDR3 is 14 amino acids long. With 7 bases clipped from V and 5 bases from J, the junction kept 8 bases outside the gene matches. The germline gives CDR1 LNHDA, CDR2 SQIVND (reference sequence). The chain's CDR3 is CASKIVAGDNEQFF. DNA of the CDR3: TGTGCCAGTAAAATAGTGGCGGGGGACAATGAGCAGTTCTTC.

The chain joins TRBV5-1 to TRBJ2-5; TRBD2 is a possible D gene (6 bases). V lost 7 bases and J lost 5, with 27 bases in between. This CDR3 contains 17 residues. Germline V gene data show CDR1 as SGHRS and CDR2 as YFSETQ. The CDR3 sequence is CASGGVGGDPKLETQYF. Written as DNA, the CDR3 is TGCGCCAGCGGGGGAGTGGGGGGAGACCCCAAATTGGAGACCCAGTACTTC.

This sequence joins TRBV5-4 and TRBJ1-3, with D perhaps matching TRBD1 (5 bases). This CDR3 spans 15 amino acids. The V and J ends lost 4 bases and 0 bases respectively, with 11 bases between them. Per germline, CDR1 SGHNT and CDR2 YYREEE (reference sequence). CDR3 DNA sequence: TGTGCCAGCAGCACGGACATAAGCTCTGGAAACACCATATATTTT. This encodes CASSTDISSGNTIYF.

CDR3 sequence reads: CASSFNGGSEQYF. The CDR3 coding sequence is TGTGCCAGCAGCTTTAACGGGGGGAGCGAGCAGTACTTC. V gene TRBV11-3 combines with J gene TRBJ2-7; TRBD2 aligns across 7 bases. V trimming: 3 bases; J trimming: 6 bases; junction bases outside the gene matches: 5. This CDR3 spans 13 amino acids. Germline V gives CDR1 SGHNT, CDR2 YENEEA.

This chain joins TRBV12-5 and TRBJ2-5; the D gene is possibly TRBD2 (6 bases). The germline CDR1 and CDR2 sequences are LGHNT and FRNRAP. The CDR3 contains 12 residues. Deletions cut 11 bases from V and 2 bases from J, with 12 bases between. CDR3 protein: CARRDRQETQYF. The DNA of the CDR3 is TGTGCTCGGAGGGACCGACAAGAGACCCAGTACTTC. Based on the CDR3 plus reference TRBV12-5 and TRBJ2-5, the full variable domain is DARVTQTPRHKVTEMGQEVTMRCQPILGHNTVFWYRQTMMQGLELLAYFRNRAPLDDSGMPKDRFSAEMPDATLATLKIQPSEPRDSAVYFCARRDRQETQYFGPGTRLLVL.

The chain is built from TRBV4-2 and TRBJ2-7; TRBD2 agrees at 8 bases. The CDR3 is 15 residues long. From germline, CDR1 is LGHNA and CDR2 YNFKEQ. After removal of 0 bases from V and 7 bases from J, the junction contained 8 bases not matched to a gene. The chain's CDR3 is CASSQEPPGGHEQYF. The CDR3 DNA sequence: TGTGCCAGCAGCCAAGAACCACCGGGGGGGCATGAGCAGTACTTC.

The V and J genes are TRBV9 and TRBJ2-3; 7 nucleotides match TRBD1. Germline-derived CDR1 and CDR2 are SGDLS and YYNGEE. V shed 1 base and J 3 bases; nucleotides not matched to a gene: 8. The length of the CDR3 is 16 residues. The CDR3 here is CASSVRDRTITDTQYF. The CDR3, as DNA: TGTGCCAGCAGCGTACGGGACAGAACTATTACAGATACGCAGTATTTT.

Worth noting for this clone: Its ends do not fully match the called genes, so a read error is possible. The chain has TRBV27 and TRBJ1-4; 8 bases map to TRBD1. This CDR3 has 16 amino acids. The germline V gene has CDR1 MNHEY and CDR2 SMNVEV (reference sequence). CDR3 in amino acids: CASSLSNRGTNEKLFF. In DNA form, the CDR3 reads TGTGCCAGCAGTCTATCGAACAGGGGGACTAATGAAAAACTGTTTTTT.

The V and J genes are TRBV5-1 and TRBJ2-1, with 12 bases matching TRBD2. This CDR3 is 17 amino acids long. Trimming took 0 bases from V and 8 from J; bases not matched to a gene: 9. CDR1 and CDR2 from the germline V gene are SGHRS and YFSETQ. As DNA, the CDR3 is TGCGCCAGCAGCTTGGGGCTAGCGGGAGGGATCACCGATGAGCAGTTCTTC. This codes for CASSLGLAGGITDEQFF.

The sample holds a few counts of this clone. This chain uses TRBV7-2 with TRBJ2-2, with a possible D match to TRBD2 (6 bases). The length of the CDR3 is 16 residues. Per the germline V gene, CDR1 is SGHTA and CDR2 is FQGNSA. The ends were cut back, 5 bases at V and 3 bases at J, with 16 bases in the middle. As DNA, the CDR3 is TGTGCCAGCAGCACTCCGGGACTGGACTACACCGGGGAGCTGTTTTTT. Translating gives CASSTPGLDYTGELFF.

The gene calls are TRBV5-5 and TRBJ2-2; 9 nucleotides agree with TRBD1. The germline gives CDR1 SGHKS, CDR2 YYEKEE (reference sequence). The trim removed 6 bases at V and 1 base at J, leaving 4 bases unmatched. The CDR3 totals 15 residues. The CDR3 DNA sequence: TGTGCCAGCACCAGGGGACAGGGGAACACCGGGGAGCTGTTTTTT. Protein product: CASTRGQGNTGELFF. The full variable domain, completed using reference TRBV5-5 and TRBJ2-2, is DAGVTQSPTHLIKTRGQQVTLRCSPISGHKSVSWYQQVLGQGPQFIFQYYEKEERGRGNFPDRFSARQFPNYSSELNVNALLLGDSALYLCASTRGQGNTGELFFGEGSRLTVL.

This chain links TRBV7-2 with TRBJ2-1; TRBD2 agrees at 7 bases. Germline CDR1 and CDR2: SGHTA and FQGNSA. With 2 bases clipped from V and 6 bases from J, the junction kept 7 bases outside the gene matches. The CDR3 sequence is 15 residues long. DNA of the CDR3: TGTGCCAGCAGCTTAATGATATCTAGCGGCAATGAGCAGTTCTTC. Protein sequence: CASSLMISSGNEQFF.

The chain carries TRBV28 and TRBJ2-7; 9 nucleotides line up with TRBD2. CDR1 and CDR2 (germline): MDHEN, SYDVKM. The CDR3 runs to 16 residues. The V segment lost 6 bases and the J segment 2 bases; nucleotides outside the gene matches: 11. The CDR3 coding sequence is TGTGCCAGCAGCAAAGCGAGGGTAGCGGGGGCCTACGAGCAGTACTTC. Protein product: CASSKARVAGAYEQYF.

V gene TRBV9 combines with J gene TRBJ1-4, with a tentative D call TRBD1 (5 bases). Trimming removed 0 bases at V and 0 bases at J, with 9 bases between. CDR1 is SGDLS and CDR2 is YYNGEE in the germline V gene. There are 16 residues in the CDR3. CDR3 loop: CASSVGWGATNEKLFF. As DNA, the CDR3 is TGTGCCAGCAGCGTAGGCTGGGGGGCAACTAATGAAAAACTGTTTTTT.

This clone appeared once. The rearrangement joins TRBV4-2 to TRBJ2-3; D may be TRBD1 (5 bases). The germline gives CDR1 LGHNA, CDR2 YNFKEQ. CDR3 length equals 15 residues. Trimming left V 3 bases short and J 5 bases short, with 15 bases between. The CDR3 region is CASSQRQNLLDTQYF. The CDR3 DNA follows: TGTGCCAGCAGCCAGAGACAGAACCTTTTAGATACGCAGTATTTT.

The genes are TRBV28 and TRBJ2-7, with 7 bases matching TRBD2. The CDR3 extends over 15 amino acids. In germline, CDR1 is MDHEN, CDR2 SYDVKM. The junction had 12 bases not matched to a gene; V was cut back by 5 bases and J by 5 bases. The CDR3 coding sequence is TGTGCCAGCAGTCGGGCCGGGGAGGGATCCGACGAGCAGTACTTC. Its protein is CASSRAGEGSDEQYF.

This clone was observed a single time. The genes are TRBV27 and TRBJ2-1; D might be TRBD2 (5 bases). V lost 5 bases to trimming and J lost 0 bases, with 17 bases between them. This CDR3 is built from 17 residues. The V gene's germline CDR1 is MNHEY and CDR2 SMNVEV (reference sequence). In DNA, the CDR3 is TGTGCCAGCAGTCCGGGTTTAGGACTCAGCTCCTACAATGAGCAGTTCTTC. Amino acids: CASSPGLGLSSYNEQFF.

This clone was recorded a few times. Additional DNA sequences in this sample encode the identical CDR3. The V call is TRBV7-6, the J call TRBJ2-7; D not certain. Germline CDR1 SGHVS, CDR2 FNYEAQ. The CDR3 sequence is 14 residues long. Trimming pared 1 base from V and 3 bases from J, leaving 10 bases between. In nucleotides, the CDR3 is TGTGCCAGCAGCTTAGGGGCTATCCTCTACGAGCAGTACTTC. Its translation is CASSLGAILYEQYF.